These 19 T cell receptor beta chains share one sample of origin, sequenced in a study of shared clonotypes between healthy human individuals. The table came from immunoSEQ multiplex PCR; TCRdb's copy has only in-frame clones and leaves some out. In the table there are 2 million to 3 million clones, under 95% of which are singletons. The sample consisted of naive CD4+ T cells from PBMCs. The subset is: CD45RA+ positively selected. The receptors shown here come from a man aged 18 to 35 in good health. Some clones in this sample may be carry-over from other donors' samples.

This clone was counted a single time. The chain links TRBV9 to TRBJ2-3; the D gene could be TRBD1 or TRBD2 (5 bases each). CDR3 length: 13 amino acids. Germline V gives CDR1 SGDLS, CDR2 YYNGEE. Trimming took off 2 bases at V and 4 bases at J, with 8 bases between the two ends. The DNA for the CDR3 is TGTGCCAGCAGCGTGGGGGTTTCAGATACGCAGTATTTT. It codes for CASSVGVSDTQYF. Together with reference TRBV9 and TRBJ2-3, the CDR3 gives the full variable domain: DSGVTQTPKHLITATGQRVTLRCSPRSGDLSVYWYQQSLDQGLQFLIQYYNGEERAKGNILERFSAQQFPDLHSELNLSSLELGDSALYFCASSVGVSDTQYFGPGTRLTVL.

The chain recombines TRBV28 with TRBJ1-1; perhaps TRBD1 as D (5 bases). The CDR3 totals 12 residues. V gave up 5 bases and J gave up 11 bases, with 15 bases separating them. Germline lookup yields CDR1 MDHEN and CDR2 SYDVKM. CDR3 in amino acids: CASSPLGPVAFF. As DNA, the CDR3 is TGTGCCAGCAGTCCTCTGGGGCCAGTGGCTTTCTTT.

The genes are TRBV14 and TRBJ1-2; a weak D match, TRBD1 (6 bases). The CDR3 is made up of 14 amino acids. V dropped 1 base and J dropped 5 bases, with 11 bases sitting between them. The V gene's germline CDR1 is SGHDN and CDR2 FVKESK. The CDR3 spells CASSQGGRGYGYTF. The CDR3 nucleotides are TGTGCCAGCAGCCAAGGAGGCAGGGGATATGGCTACACCTTC.

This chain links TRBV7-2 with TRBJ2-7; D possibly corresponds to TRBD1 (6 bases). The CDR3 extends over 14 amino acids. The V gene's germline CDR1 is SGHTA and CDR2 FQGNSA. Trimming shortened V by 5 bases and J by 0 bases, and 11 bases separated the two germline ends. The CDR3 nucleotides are TGTGCCAGCAGCATCAGGGGACCCTCCTACGAGCAGTACTTC. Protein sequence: CASSIRGPSYEQYF.

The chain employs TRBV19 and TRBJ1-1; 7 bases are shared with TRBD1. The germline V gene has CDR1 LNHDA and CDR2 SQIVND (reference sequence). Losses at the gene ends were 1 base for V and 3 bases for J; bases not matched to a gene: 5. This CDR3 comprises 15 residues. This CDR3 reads CASSIVRRGDTEAFF. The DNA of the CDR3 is TGTGCCAGTAGTATAGTTCGCAGGGGGGACACTGAAGCTTTCTTT. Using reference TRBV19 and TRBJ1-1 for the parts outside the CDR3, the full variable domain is DGGITQSPKYLFRKEGQNVTLSCEQNLNHDAMYWYRQDPGQGLRLIYYSQIVNDFQKGDIAEGYSVSREKKESFPLTVTSAQKNPTAFYLCASSIVRRGDTEAFFGQGTRLTVV.

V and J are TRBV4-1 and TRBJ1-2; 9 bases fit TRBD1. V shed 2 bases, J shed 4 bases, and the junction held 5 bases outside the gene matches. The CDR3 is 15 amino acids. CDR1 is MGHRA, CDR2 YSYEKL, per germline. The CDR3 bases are TGCGCCAGCAGCCAAAGGACAGGGGTAGGCTATGGCTACACCTTC. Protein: CASSQRTGVGYGYTF.

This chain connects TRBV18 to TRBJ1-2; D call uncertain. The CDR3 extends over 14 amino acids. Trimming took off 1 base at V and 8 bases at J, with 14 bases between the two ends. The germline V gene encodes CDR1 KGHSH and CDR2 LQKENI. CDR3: CASSPLSRGNGYTF. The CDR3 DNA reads TGTGCCAGCTCACCACTGTCAAGAGGGAACGGCTACACCTTC.

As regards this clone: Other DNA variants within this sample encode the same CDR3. The CDR3 protein is CASSPSGAETQYF. As DNA, the CDR3 is TGTGCCAGCTCCCCATCAGGGGCAGAGACCCAGTACTTC. The rearrangement joins TRBV18 to TRBJ2-5, with D possibly matching TRBD1 (6 bases). The length of the CDR3 is 13 residues. In germline, CDR1 is KGHSH, CDR2 LQKENI. The ends were cut back, 6 bases at V and 4 bases at J, with 12 bases in the middle.

The CDR3: CASSDPPRGVHEQFF. Here the CDR3 DNA reads TGTGCCAGCAGTGACCCACCCCGGGGGGTTCATGAGCAGTTCTTC. V gene TRBV6-4 combines with J gene TRBJ2-1; TRBD2 agrees at 7 bases. V dropped 2 bases and J dropped 8; count of bases not matched to a gene: 9. Germline V CDR1 and CDR2: MRHNA, SNTAGT. The CDR3 is 15 residues long.

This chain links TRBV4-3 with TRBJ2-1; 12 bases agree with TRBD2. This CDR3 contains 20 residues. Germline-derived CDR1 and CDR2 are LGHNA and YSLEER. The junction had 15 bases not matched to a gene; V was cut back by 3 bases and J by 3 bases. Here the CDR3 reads CASSHTRGDWTSGNYNEQFF. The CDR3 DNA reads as TGCGCCAGCAGCCACACAAGAGGGGATTGGACTAGCGGGAACTACAATGAGCAGTTCTTC.

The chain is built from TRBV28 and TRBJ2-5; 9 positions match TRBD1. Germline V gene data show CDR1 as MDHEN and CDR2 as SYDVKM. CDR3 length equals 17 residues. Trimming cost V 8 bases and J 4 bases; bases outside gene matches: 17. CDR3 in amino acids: CASRTGTGLAPRETQYF. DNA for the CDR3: TGTGCCAGCCGCACCGGGACAGGGTTGGCCCCAAGAGAGACCCAGTACTTC.

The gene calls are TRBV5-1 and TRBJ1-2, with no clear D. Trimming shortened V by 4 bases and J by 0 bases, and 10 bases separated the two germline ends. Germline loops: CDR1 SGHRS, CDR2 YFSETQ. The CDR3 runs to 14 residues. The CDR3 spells CASSEGAANYGYTF. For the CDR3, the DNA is TGCGCCAGCAGCGAAGGAGCTGCTAACTATGGCTACACCTTC.

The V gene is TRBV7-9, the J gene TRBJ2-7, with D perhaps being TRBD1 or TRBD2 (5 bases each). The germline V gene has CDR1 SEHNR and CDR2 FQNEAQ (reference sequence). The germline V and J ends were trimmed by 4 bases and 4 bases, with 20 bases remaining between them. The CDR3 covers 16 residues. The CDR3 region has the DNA TGTGCCAGCAGCTCGACCGGGACCCCTGGGGTTTACGAGCAGTACTTC. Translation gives CASSSTGTPGVYEQYF.

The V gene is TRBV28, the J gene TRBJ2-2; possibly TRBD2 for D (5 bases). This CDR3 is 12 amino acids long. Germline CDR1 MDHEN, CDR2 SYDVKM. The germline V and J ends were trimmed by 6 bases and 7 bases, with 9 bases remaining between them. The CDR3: CASREVGGELFF. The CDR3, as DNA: TGTGCCAGCAGGGAGGTTGGCGGGGAGCTGTTTTTT.

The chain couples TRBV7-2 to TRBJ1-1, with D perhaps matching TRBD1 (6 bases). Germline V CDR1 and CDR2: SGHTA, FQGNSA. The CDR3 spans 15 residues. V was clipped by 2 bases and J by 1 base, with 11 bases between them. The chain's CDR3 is CASSLLAGQNTEAFF. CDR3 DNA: TGTGCCAGCAGCTTACTGGCGGGACAGAACACTGAAGCTTTCTTT.

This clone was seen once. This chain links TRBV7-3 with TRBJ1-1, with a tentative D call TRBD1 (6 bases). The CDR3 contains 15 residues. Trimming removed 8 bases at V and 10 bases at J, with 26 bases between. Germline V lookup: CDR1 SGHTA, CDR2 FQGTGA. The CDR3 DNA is TGTGCCAGCGCCCAGAGGGGGGGTTTGATCGAGGGAGCTTTCTTT. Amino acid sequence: CASAQRGGLIEGAFF.

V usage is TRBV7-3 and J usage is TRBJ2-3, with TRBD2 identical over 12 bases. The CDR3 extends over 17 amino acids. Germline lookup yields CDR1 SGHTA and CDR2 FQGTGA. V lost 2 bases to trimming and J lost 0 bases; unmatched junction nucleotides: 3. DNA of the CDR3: TGTGCCAGCAGCTTAGTCGGACTAGCGGGAAGCACAGATACGCAGTATTTT. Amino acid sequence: CASSLVGLAGSTDTQYF.

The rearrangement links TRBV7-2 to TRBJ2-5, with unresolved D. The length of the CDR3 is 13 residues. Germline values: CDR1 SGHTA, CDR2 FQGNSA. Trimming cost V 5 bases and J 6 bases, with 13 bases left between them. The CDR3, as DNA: TGTGCCAGCAGCCCAGACGCCCAGCAGACCCAGTACTTC. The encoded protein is CASSPDAQQTQYF.

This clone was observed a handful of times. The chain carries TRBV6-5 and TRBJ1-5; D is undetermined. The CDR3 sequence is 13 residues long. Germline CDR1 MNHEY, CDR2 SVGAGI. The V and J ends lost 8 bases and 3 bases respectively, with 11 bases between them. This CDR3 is CASRLRSNQPQHF. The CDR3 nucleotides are TGTGCCAGCCGCTTGCGGTCCAATCAGCCCCAGCATTTT.